The clone carrying this T cell receptor (beta chain) was recorded many times. Its matching antigen is unknown. V was pared by 4 bases and J by 1 base, with 5 bases of the junction left unmatched. CDR3 length equals 15 residues. In germline, CDR1 is SNHLY, CDR2 FYNNEI. The assay was run at deep level. Using immunoSEQ multiplex PCR, the repertoire was profiled, and TCRdb retains in-frame clones only, with some absent. This table holds about 480,000 clones, 75% to 80% found once. These data come from a study of shared clonotypes between healthy human individuals. Whole-study findings and limits: Only blood was sampled, and tissue TCR repertoires likely differ from blood ones.

The specimen sequenced was PBMCs. This clonotype was sampled from a woman between 35 and 50 years old in good health. Some clones in this sample may be carry-over from other donors' samples. The V gene is TRBV2, the J gene TRBJ2-5; 8 bases agree with TRBD1. The chain's CDR3 is CASSVEGTGQETQYF. Written as DNA, the CDR3 is TGTGCCAGCAGTGTGGAGGGGACAGGCCAAGAGACCCAGTACTTC.